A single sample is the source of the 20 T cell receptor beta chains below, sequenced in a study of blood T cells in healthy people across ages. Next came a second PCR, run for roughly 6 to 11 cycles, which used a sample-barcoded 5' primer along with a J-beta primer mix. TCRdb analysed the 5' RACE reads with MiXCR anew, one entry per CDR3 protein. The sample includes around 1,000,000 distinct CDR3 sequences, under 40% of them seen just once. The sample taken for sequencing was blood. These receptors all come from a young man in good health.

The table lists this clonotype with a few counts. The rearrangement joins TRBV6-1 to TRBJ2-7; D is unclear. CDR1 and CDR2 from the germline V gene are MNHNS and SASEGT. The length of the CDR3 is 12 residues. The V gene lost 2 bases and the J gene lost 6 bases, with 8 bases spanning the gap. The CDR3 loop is CASSERGFEQYF. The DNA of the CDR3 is TGTGCCAGCAGTGAAAGAGGTTTCGAGCAGTACTTC.

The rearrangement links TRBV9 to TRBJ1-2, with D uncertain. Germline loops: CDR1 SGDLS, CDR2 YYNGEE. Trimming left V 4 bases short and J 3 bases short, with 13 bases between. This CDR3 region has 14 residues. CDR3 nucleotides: TGTGCCAGCAGCCCGGGGTCAGCCTACTATGGCTACACCTTC. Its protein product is CASSPGSAYYGYTF.

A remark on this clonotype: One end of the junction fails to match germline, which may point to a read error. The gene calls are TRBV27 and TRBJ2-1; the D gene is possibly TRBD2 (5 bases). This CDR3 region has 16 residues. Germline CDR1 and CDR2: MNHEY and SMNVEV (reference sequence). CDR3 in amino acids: CVSSTRQDGTYNEQFF. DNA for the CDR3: TGTGTCAGCAGTACTAGGCAGGACGGTACCTACAATGAGCAGTTCTTC.

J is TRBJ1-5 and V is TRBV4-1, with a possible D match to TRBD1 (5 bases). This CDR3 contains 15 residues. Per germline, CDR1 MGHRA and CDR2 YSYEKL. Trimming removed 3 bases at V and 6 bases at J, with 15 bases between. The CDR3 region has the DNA TGCGCCAGCAGCCAGGAATCAGGGTCAGGTCAGCCCCAGCATTTT. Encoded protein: CASSQESGSGQPQHF.

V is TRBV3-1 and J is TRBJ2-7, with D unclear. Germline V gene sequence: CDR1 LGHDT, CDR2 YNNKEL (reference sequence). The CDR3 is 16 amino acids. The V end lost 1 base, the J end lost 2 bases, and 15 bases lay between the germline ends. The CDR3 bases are TGTGCCAGCAGCCAAGTGGCAGGTCTCCCCCCCTACGAGCAGTACTTC. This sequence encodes CASSQVAGLPPYEQYF.

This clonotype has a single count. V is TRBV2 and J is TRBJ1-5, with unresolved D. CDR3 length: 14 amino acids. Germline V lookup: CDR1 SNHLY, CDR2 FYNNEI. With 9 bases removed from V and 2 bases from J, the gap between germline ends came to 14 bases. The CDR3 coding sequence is TGTGCCAGTGGAGGGAATCTCGGCAATCAGCCCCAGCATTTT. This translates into CASGGNLGNQPQHF.

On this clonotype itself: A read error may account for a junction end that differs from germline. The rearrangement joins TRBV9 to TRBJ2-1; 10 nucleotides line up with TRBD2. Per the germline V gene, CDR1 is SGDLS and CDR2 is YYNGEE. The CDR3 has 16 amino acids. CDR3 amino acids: CACSVVASGGYNEQFF. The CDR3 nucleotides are TGTGCCTGCAGCGTAGTAGCTAGCGGGGGCTACAATGAGCAGTTCTTC.

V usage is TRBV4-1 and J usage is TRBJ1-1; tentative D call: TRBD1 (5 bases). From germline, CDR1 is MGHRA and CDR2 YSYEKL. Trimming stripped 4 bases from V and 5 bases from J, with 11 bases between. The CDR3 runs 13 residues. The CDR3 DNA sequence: TGCGCCAGCAGCCTCCCTCGGGGGACTGAAGCTTTCTTT. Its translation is CASSLPRGTEAFF.

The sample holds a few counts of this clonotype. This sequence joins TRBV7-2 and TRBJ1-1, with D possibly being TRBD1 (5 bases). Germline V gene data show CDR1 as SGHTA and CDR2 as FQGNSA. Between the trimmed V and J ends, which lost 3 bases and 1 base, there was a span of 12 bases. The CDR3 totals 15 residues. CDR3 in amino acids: CASSFLPGRNTEAFF. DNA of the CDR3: TGTGCCAGCAGCTTCCTACCAGGGCGGAACACTGAAGCTTTCTTT. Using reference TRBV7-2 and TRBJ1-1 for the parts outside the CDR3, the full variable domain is GAGVSQSPSNKVTEKGKDVELRCDPISGHTALYWYRQSLGQGLEFLIYFQGNSAPDKSGLPSDRFSAERTGGSVSTLTIQRTQQEDSAVYLCASSFLPGRNTEAFFGQGTRLTVV.

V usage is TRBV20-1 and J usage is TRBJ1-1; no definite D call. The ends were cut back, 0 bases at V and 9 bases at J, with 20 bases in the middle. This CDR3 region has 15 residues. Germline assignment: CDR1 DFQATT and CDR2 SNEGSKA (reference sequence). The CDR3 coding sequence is TGCAGTGCTAGAGATCGGCTGGCAGGCCGGGTGAAAGCTTTCTTT. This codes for CSARDRLAGRVKAFF.

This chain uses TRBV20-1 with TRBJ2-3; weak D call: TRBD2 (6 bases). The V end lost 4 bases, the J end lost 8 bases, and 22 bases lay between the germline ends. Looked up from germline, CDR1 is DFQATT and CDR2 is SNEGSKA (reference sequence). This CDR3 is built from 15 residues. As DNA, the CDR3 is TGCAGTGCTAACACACTAGCATTATCCTCCCCTACGCAGTATTTT. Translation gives CSANTLALSSPTQYF.

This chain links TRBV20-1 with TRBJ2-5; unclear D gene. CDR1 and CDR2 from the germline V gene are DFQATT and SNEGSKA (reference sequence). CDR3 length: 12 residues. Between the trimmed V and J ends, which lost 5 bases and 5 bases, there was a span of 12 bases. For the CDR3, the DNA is TGCAGTGCTCCCCTCCCGAGGGAGACCCAGTACTTC. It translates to CSAPLPRETQYF.

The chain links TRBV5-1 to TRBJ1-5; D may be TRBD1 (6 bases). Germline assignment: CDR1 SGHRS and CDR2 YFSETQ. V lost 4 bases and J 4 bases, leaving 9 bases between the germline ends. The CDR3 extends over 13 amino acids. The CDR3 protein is CASSGGLNQPQHF. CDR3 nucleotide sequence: TGCGCCAGCAGCGGGGGGCTAAATCAGCCCCAGCATTTT.

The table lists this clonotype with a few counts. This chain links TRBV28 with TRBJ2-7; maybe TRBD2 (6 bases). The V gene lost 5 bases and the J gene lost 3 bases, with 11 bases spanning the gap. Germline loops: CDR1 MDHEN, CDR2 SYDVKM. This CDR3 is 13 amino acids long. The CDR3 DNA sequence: TGTGCCAGCAGTCTACCGGGGGTCTACGAGCAGTACTTC. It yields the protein CASSLPGVYEQYF.

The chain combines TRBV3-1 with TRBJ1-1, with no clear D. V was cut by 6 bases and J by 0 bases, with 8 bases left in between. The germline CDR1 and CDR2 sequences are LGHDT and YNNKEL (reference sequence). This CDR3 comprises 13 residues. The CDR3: CASSFNMNTEAFF. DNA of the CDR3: TGTGCCAGCAGTTTTAACATGAACACTGAAGCTTTCTTT.

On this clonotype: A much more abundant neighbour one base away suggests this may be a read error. The CDR3 DNA is TGCAGTGCACAGTATGGAGAGACCCAGTTCTTC. Translated, it gives CSAQYGETQFF. V is TRBV20-1 and J is TRBJ2-1; D remains ambiguous. This CDR3 has 11 residues. Per germline, CDR1 DFQATT and CDR2 SNEGSKA (reference sequence). V was shortened by 6 bases and J by 13 bases, with 16 bases between the two germline ends.

CDR3 DNA: TGTGCCGGCTTGGGGCTAGCGGGCCAAGAGACCCAGTACTTC. It specifies CAGLGLAGQETQYF. This chain uses TRBV2 with TRBJ2-5, with 8 positions matching TRBD2. The germline V gene has CDR1 SNHLY and CDR2 FYNNEI. The CDR3 consists of 14 residues. V shed 11 bases and J 1 base; nucleotides not matched to a gene: 9.

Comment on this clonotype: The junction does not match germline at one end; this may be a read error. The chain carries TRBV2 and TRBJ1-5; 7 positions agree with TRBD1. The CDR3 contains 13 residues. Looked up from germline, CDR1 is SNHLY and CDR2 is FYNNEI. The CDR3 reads CTSSSDRAQPQHF. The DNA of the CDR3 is TGTACCAGCAGTTCCGACAGGGCACAGCCCCAGCATTTT. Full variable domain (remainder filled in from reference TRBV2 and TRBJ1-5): EPEVTQTPSHQVTQMGQEVILRCVPISNHLYFYWYRQILGQKVEFLVSFYNNEISEKSEIFDDQFSVERPDGSNFTLKIRSTKLEDSAMYFCTSSSDRAQPQHFGDGTRLSIL.

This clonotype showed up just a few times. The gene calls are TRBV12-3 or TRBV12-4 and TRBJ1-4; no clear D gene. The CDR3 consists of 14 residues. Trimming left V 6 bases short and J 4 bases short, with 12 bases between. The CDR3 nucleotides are TGTGCCAGCAGCCTGTCAGCAAGTAATGAAAAACTGTTTTTT. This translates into CASSLSASNEKLFF.

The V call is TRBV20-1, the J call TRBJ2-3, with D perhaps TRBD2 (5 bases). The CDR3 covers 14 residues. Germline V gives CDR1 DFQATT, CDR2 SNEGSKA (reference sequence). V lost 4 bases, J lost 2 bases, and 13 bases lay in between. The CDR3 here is CSANVRGVTDTQYF. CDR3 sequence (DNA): TGCAGTGCTAATGTCCGGGGAGTCACAGATACGCAGTATTTT.